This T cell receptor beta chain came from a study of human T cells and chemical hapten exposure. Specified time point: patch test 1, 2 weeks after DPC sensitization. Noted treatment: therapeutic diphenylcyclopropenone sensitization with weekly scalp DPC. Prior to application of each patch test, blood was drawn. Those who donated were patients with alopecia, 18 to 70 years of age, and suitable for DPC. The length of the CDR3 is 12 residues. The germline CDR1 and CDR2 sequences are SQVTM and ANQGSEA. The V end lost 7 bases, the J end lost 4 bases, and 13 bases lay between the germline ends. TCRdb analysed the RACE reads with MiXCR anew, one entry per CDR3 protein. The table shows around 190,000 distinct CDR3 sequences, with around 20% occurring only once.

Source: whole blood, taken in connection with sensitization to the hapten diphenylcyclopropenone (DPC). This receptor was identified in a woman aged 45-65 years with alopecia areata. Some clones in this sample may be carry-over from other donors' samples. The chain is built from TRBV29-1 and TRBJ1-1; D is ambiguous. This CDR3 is CSGRERGTEAFF. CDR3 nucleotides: TGCAGCGGTCGAGAACGTGGCACTGAAGCTTTCTTT.